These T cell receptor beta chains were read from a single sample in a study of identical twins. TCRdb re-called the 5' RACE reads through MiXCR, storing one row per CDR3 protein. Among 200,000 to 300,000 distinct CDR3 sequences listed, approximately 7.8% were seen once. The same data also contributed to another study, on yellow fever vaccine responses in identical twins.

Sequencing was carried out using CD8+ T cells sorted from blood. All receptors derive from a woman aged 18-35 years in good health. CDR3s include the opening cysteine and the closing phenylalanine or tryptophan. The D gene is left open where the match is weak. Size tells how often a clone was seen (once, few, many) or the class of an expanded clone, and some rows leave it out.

CDR3 protein: CATSHPGGEANEKLFF; CDR3 DNA: TGTGCCACCAGCCACCCGGGAGGGGAAGCTAATGAAAAACTGTTTTTT; V gene: TRBV15; D gene: .; clone size: few; J gene: TRBJ1-4
CDR3 protein: CASATDGGPPGTDTQYF; CDR3 DNA: TGTGCCAGCGCAACTGACGGAGGGCCCCCAGGCACAGATACGCAGTATTTT; V gene: TRBV6-1; D gene: .; clone size: few; J gene: TRBJ2-3
CDR3 protein: CASSFGQGLAYNEQFF; CDR3 DNA: TGTGCCAGCAGTTTTGGGCAGGGCCTTGCCTACAATGAGCAGTTCTTC; V gene: TRBV12-3/TRBV12-4; D gene: .; clone size: few; J gene: TRBJ2-1
CDR3 protein: CASRSNERNAYNEQFF; CDR3 DNA: TGTGCCAGCAGGTCAAACGAGAGGAACGCCTACAATGAGCAGTTCTTC; V gene: TRBV12-3/TRBV12-4; D gene: .; clone size: .; J gene: TRBJ2-1
CDR3 protein: CARNYWDSTDTQYF; CDR3 DNA: TGTGCCAGAAACTACTGGGATAGCACAGATACGCAGTATTTT; V gene: TRBV2; D gene: .; clone size: few; J gene: TRBJ2-3
CDR3 protein: CASSEYKNTEAFF; CDR3 DNA: TGTGCCAGCAGTGAATACAAGAACACTGAAGCTTTCTTT; V gene: TRBV25-1; D gene: .; clone size: .; J gene: TRBJ1-1
CDR3 protein: CASSTDSLGDTQYF; CDR3 DNA: TGTGCCAGCAGCACCGACAGCCTCGGGGATACGCAGTATTTT; V gene: TRBV12-3/TRBV12-4; D gene: .; clone size: many; J gene: TRBJ2-3
CDR3 protein: CASTPMGGAGNEQFF; CDR3 DNA: TGTGCCAGCACCCCCATGGGGGGAGCAGGCAATGAGCAGTTCTTC; V gene: TRBV7-2; D gene: .; clone size: few; J gene: TRBJ2-1
CDR3 protein: CSARGTDSGNTIYF; CDR3 DNA: TGCAGTGCTAGAGGGACCGACTCTGGAAACACCATATATTTT; V gene: TRBV20-1; D gene: .; clone size: many; J gene: TRBJ1-3
CDR3 protein: CASSENGLAGADTQYF; CDR3 DNA: TGTGCCAGCAGTGAAAATGGGCTAGCGGGGGCTGATACGCAGTATTTT; V gene: TRBV2; D gene: TRBD2; clone size: .; J gene: TRBJ2-3
CDR3 protein: CASSSPSGRDTQYF; CDR3 DNA: TGTGCCAGCAGCTCCCCAAGCGGGAGAGATACGCAGTATTTT; V gene: TRBV13; D gene: TRBD2; clone size: .; J gene: TRBJ2-3
CDR3 protein: CAISEQTDTQYF; CDR3 DNA: TGTGCCATCAGCGAACAGACAGATACGCAGTATTTT; V gene: TRBV10-3; D gene: .; clone size: few; J gene: TRBJ2-3
CDR3 protein: CATSSSGLAGGYNEQFF; CDR3 DNA: TGTGCCACCAGTTCCAGCGGACTAGCGGGGGGGTACAATGAGCAGTTCTTC; V gene: TRBV24-1; D gene: TRBD2; clone size: many; J gene: TRBJ2-1
CDR3 protein: CASSEISGSSYEQYF; CDR3 DNA: TGTGCCAGCAGTGAAATTAGCGGGTCCTCCTACGAGCAGTACTTC; V gene: TRBV7-8; D gene: TRBD2; clone size: few; J gene: TRBJ2-7
CDR3 protein: CSASAAEPYEQYF; CDR3 DNA: TGCAGTGCTAGTGCGGCAGAGCCCTACGAGCAGTACTTC; V gene: TRBV20-1; D gene: .; clone size: .; J gene: TRBJ2-7
CDR3 protein: CASSQDAGSLNEQFF; CDR3 DNA: TGCGCCAGCAGCCAAGATGCCGGGAGTCTGAATGAGCAGTTCTTC; V gene: TRBV4-1; D gene: .; clone size: many; J gene: TRBJ2-1
CDR3 protein: CASSTTPVRPQHF; CDR3 DNA: TGTGCCAGCAGTACAACTCCGGTTCGACCCCAGCATTTT; V gene: TRBV27; D gene: .; clone size: .; J gene: TRBJ1-5
CDR3 protein: CSVYLDRDPNTEAFF; CDR3 DNA: TGCAGCGTTTATCTAGACAGGGACCCAAACACTGAAGCTTTCTTT; V gene: TRBV29-1; D gene: TRBD1; clone size: many; J gene: TRBJ1-1
CDR3 protein: CASSDSASGGADEQFF; CDR3 DNA: TGTGCCAGCAGTGACTCGGCTAGCGGGGGGGCGGATGAGCAGTTCTTC; V gene: TRBV6-4; D gene: TRBD2; clone size: few; J gene: TRBJ2-1
CDR3 protein: CASSVDGLEGYTF; CDR3 DNA: TGTGCCAGCAGTGTCGACGGGCTTGAGGGCTACACCTTC; V gene: TRBV6-4; D gene: .; clone size: many; J gene: TRBJ1-2
CDR3 protein: CASSAPGGNYNEQFF; CDR3 DNA: TGTGCCAGCAGCGCCCCTGGCGGGAACTACAATGAGCAGTTCTTC; V gene: TRBV7-8; D gene: .; clone size: .; J gene: TRBJ2-1
CDR3 protein: CSPVAHSYNEQFF; CDR3 DNA: TGCAGTCCTGTAGCGCACTCCTACAATGAGCAGTTCTTC; V gene: TRBV20-1; D gene: .; clone size: few; J gene: TRBJ2-1
CDR3 protein: CASSLRAEENTEAFF; CDR3 DNA: TGTGCCAGCAGCTTAAGGGCAGAGGAGAACACTGAAGCTTTCTTT; V gene: TRBV7-3; D gene: .; clone size: many; J gene: TRBJ1-1
CDR3 protein: CSVYLAGVGLEEQYF; CDR3 DNA: TGCAGCGTGTACTTGGCGGGAGTGGGATTGGAGGAGCAGTACTTC; V gene: TRBV29-1; D gene: TRBD2; clone size: .; J gene: TRBJ2-7
CDR3 protein: CSVEGSAKGGYEQYF; CDR3 DNA: TGCAGCGTTGAAGGATCCGCCAAGGGAGGCTACGAGCAGTACTTC; V gene: TRBV29-1; D gene: .; clone size: .; J gene: TRBJ2-7
CDR3 protein: CATSRDPGGNTGELFF; CDR3 DNA: TGTGCCACCAGCAGAGATCCGGGGGGCAACACCGGGGAGCTGTTTTTT; V gene: TRBV15; D gene: .; clone size: many; J gene: TRBJ2-2
CDR3 protein: CASSYGLAERETQYF; CDR3 DNA: TGTGCCAGCAGTTATGGACTAGCGGAACGGGAGACCCAGTACTTC; V gene: TRBV2; D gene: TRBD2; clone size: .; J gene: TRBJ2-5
CDR3 protein: CASTPLRGINEQFF; CDR3 DNA: TGTGCCAGCACCCCCTTGAGGGGCATTAATGAGCAGTTCTTC; V gene: TRBV6-1; D gene: .; clone size: few; J gene: TRBJ2-1
CDR3 protein: CASSSIAGLAKNIQYF; CDR3 DNA: TGTGCCAGCAGCTCTATAGCGGGTTTAGCCAAAAACATTCAGTACTTC; V gene: TRBV27; D gene: TRBD2; clone size: few; J gene: TRBJ2-4
CDR3 protein: CASSEGTTGSPILGEQFF; CDR3 DNA: TGTGCCAGCAGTGAAGGAACAACAGGGTCCCCTATTCTCGGTGAGCAGTTCTTC; V gene: TRBV2; D gene: .; clone size: many; J gene: TRBJ2-1
CDR3 protein: CASSEAGLEAFF; CDR3 DNA: TGTGCCAGCAGTGAAGCAGGGCTTGAAGCTTTCTTT; V gene: TRBV6-1; D gene: .; clone size: few; J gene: TRBJ1-1
CDR3 protein: CASSLSGSRNNEQFF; CDR3 DNA: TGTGCCAGCAGCCTTAGCGGTAGCAGGAACAATGAGCAGTTCTTC; V gene: TRBV7-9; D gene: .; clone size: few; J gene: TRBJ2-1
CDR3 protein: CASSQLSGGADEQFF; CDR3 DNA: TGTGCCAGCAGCCAACTTAGCGGGGGGGCCGATGAGCAGTTCTTC; V gene: TRBV6-1; D gene: TRBD2; clone size: few; J gene: TRBJ2-1
CDR3 protein: CASSRDSGREETQYF; CDR3 DNA: TGTGCCAGCAGCCGCGATTCAGGGAGGGAAGAGACCCAGTACTTC; V gene: TRBV3-1; D gene: TRBD2; clone size: .; J gene: TRBJ2-5
CDR3 protein: CASSVSGSDTGELFF; CDR3 DNA: TGTGCCAGCAGCGTATCCGGTTCTGACACCGGGGAGCTGTTTTTT; V gene: TRBV9; D gene: .; clone size: .; J gene: TRBJ2-2
CDR3 protein: CAISDKGSSYNEQFF; CDR3 DNA: TGTGCCATCAGTGACAAGGGTAGCTCCTACAATGAGCAGTTCTTC; V gene: TRBV10-3; D gene: .; clone size: few; J gene: TRBJ2-1
CDR3 protein: CASGWGTNTEAFF; CDR3 DNA: TGTGCCAGCGGGTGGGGGACAAACACTGAAGCTTTCTTT; V gene: TRBV6-1; D gene: .; clone size: few; J gene: TRBJ1-1
CDR3 protein: CASTSAEETQYF; CDR3 DNA: TGCGCCAGCACTTCGGCGGAGGAGACCCAGTACTTC; V gene: TRBV5-1; D gene: .; clone size: many; J gene: TRBJ2-5
CDR3 protein: CASSPMLAGAQNTGELFF; CDR3 DNA: TGTGCCAGCTCACCGATGCTAGCGGGGGCGCAGAACACCGGGGAGCTGTTTTTT; V gene: TRBV18; D gene: TRBD2; clone size: medium-sized; J gene: TRBJ2-2